The sequence of this T cell receptor (beta chain) was determined in a study of blood T cell repertoires in COVID-19. All enrollees were roughly 18 to 95 years old and from 20 to 25 US areas. Before being deemed recovered, Cohort 3 donors had two negative PCRs, clearance, or symptom resolution. This clone was seen once. The CDR3 length is 13 residues. CDR1 MNHEY and CDR2 SMNVEV come from the germline V gene (reference sequence). Between the trimmed V and J ends, which lost 3 bases and 4 bases, there was a span of 9 bases. Original processing methods: Cell counts per sample came from amplifying reference gene primers. Here immunoSEQ multiplex PCR was the method, and the copy in TCRdb shows in-frame clones only, minus some. V and J calls and clone size come straight from that table; D and trimming were deduced from the DNA. The table lists around 310,000 clones, roughly nine tenths of them singletons.

The rearrangement joins TRBV27 to TRBJ1-1; TRBD1 is a possible D gene (6 bases). The receptor's source is a woman in her thirties who had recovered from COVID-19. The sample was PBMCs or T cells enriched from blood (not recorded which). CDR3 DNA sequence: TGTGCCAGCAGTTTGCTAGGGGGCACTGAAGCTTTCTTT. It codes for CASSLLGGTEAFF.